Here is one T cell receptor (beta chain) with its context. What this receptor recognizes is not known. One base away there is no much larger clone; base qualities are not given. This sample stems from a study of blood T cells in healthy people across ages (dated by TCRdb to 2013 to 2016). Some background on the complete study: Template switching captured roughly one uniquely barcoded TCR beta cDNA molecule per two T cells in model experiments. To avoid experimental bias, donors of different ages were spread randomly across the sequencing lanes. Two additional independent replicas of 1 million unique cDNA reads from the same blood draw were analyzed for two donors (one aged 18 to 30 and one aged 80 or older). Using deep sequencing normalized with unique cDNA molecular identifiers, the study measured how TCR beta repertoire diversity changes with age. Donors were grouped into four age groups: young (average roughly 17 years), middle-aged (approximately 41), aged (around 60) and long-lived (approximately 78).

From the germline V gene, CDR1 is SQVTM and CDR2 is ANQGSEA. Counted from cysteine to phenylalanine, this CDR3 has 16 amino acids. The read is trimmed to its CDR3 DNA, 48 bases read in frame from base 1. Broad study findings and their caveats: Observed TCR beta diversity per million T cells fell roughly linearly with age, and a significant reduction was already apparent by age around 39. A strong correlation was found between observed TCR beta diversity and the percentage of naive T cells measured by flow cytometry. Conclusive comparison of naive and antigen-experienced compartments was prevented by the profiling of bulk unsorted PBMCs. Because donor CMV infection status was unknown, age-related changes in expanded clonotypes were potentially confounded. Compared with the aged group, the long-lived group had more naive CD4+ T cells, fewer expanded clones and increased TCR diversity, a pattern suggesting age selection. Estimates of total diversity based on one million sequenced T cells were regarded as lower bounds and as underestimates.

Library preparation employed 5' RACE. For sequencing, an Illumina HiSeq 2500 was employed. A second PCR of roughly 7 to 11 cycles was performed with a sample-barcoded 5' primer and a J-beta primer mix. A unique molecular identifier was introduced onto each TCR beta cDNA molecule by a template-switch 5' adaptor carrying 12 random nucleotides. Each sample yielded at least 2.5 million CDR3-containing paired-end reads. The Mint cDNA synthesis kit, primed by a TRBC-specific oligonucleotide, was used to synthesize first-strand cDNA from all RNA. After uracil-DNA glycosylase treatment, a first 18-cycle PCR used universal primers M1SS and BC2_uni_R on all cDNA. The authors' analysis ran thus. Each sample was normalized by randomly selecting 1 million high-quality reads, each carrying a distinct molecular identifier. Instead of being binned into consensus sequences, reads with shared molecular identifiers were discarded. CDR3 identification, clonotype clustering and error correction used MiTCR with a Q25 quality threshold and the strictest error-elimination algorithm. Lower-bound total TCR beta diversity was estimated with a nonparametric unseen species model using Euler transformation. TCRdb handled the public reads itself, with Q25 trimming in fastp and clone calling in MiXCR, and kept productive beta chains. Every entry covers one CDR3 protein and lists the most common genes and DNA from its rows. The V and J calls here are based on TCRdb, not the publication. The sample profile shows hundreds of thousands of distinct CDR3 sequences; 20% to 25% of them were found once. The ten largest clones represent approximately 3.6% of the sample.

Systemically healthy Caucasian individuals from Russia, over 30 in total and aged roughly 6 to 95 years, were included as donors. Each donor gave around 9.5 milliliters of peripheral blood, collected into EDTA-treated Vacutainer tubes. Ficoll-Paque density-gradient centrifugation was used to isolate PBMCs, with at least 7 million per sample. Total RNA was extracted from PBMCs with Trizol reagent, with at least 6 micrograms obtained per sample. For every donor, an aliquot of PBMCs went through flow cytometry to measure the percentages of naive CD45RAhigh/CD27high T cells. Sequencing was carried out using blood. The rearranged segments are TRBV29-1 and TRBJ2-5, with TRBD1 as a weak D call on 6 bases. With the DNA end fitting TRBJ2-7 better, the J assignment may be wrong. This TCR was recovered from an older man in good health. The nucleotides read TGCAGCGTGACCCTTGGGGTGGCAGGGGCCTCCCTCGAGCAGTACTTC. Its coded protein is CSVTLGVAGASLEQYF.